Below are 21 T cell receptor beta chains sequenced from a single sample in a study of regulatory T cells in long-lasting Graves disease. To make TCR beta libraries, researchers used iRepertoire HTBI primers and Arm-PCR of CDR3 regions. TCRdb recomputed calls from the multiplex PCR reads with MiXCR, one row per CDR3 protein. Here the sample spans under 450,000 distinct CDR3 sequences, roughly 23% being singletons. Time point: persistent/refractory GD, antithyroid drugs over 5 years with positive TRAb. The TCR library was prepared using RNA isolated from PBMCs. Sequencing used peripheral blood mononuclear cells (PBMCs), obtained when the disease was refractory, from a patient treated with antithyroid drugs. The receptor set was obtained from a woman aged 35 to 49 with Graves disease.

This clonotype was counted at least ten times. The genes are TRBV7-9 and TRBJ2-2; D gene ambiguous. The CDR3 runs to 16 residues. The V end lost 4 bases, the J end lost 1 base, and 13 bases lay between the germline ends. Germline CDR1 and CDR2: SEHNR and FQNEAQ (reference sequence). The CDR3 loop reads CASSSISIGNTGELFF. The CDR3 DNA follows: TGTGCCAGCAGCTCGATAAGTATTGGGAACACCGGGGAGCTGTTTTTT.

This clonotype was observed at least ten times. This chain joins TRBV2 and TRBJ1-2; no clear D gene. The CDR3 length is 13 residues. Germline assignment: CDR1 SNHLY and CDR2 FYNNEI. Trimming cost V 3 bases and J 2 bases, with 7 bases left between them. The CDR3 region has the DNA TGTGCCAGCAGTGATTCCGGGAACTATGGCTACACCTTC. Translating it yields CASSDSGNYGYTF.

This clonotype was seen at least ten times. The rearrangement uses TRBV7-2 and TRBJ1-1; D is undetermined. This CDR3 is 13 amino acids long. V was trimmed by 5 bases and J by 1 base, leaving 8 bases between them. Germline V CDR1 and CDR2: SGHTA, FQGNSA. CDR3 loop: CASSRGRNTEAFF. DNA of the CDR3: TGTGCCAGCAGCAGAGGTCGGAACACTGAAGCTTTCTTT.

Many counts were recorded for this clonotype. The rearrangement uses TRBV13 and TRBJ1-6; no clear D. V lost 5 bases, J lost 8 bases, and 10 bases lay in between. CDR3 length: 13 residues. Germline CDR1 and CDR2: PRHDT and FYEKMQ (reference sequence). The CDR3 protein is CASSRRRDSPLHF. The CDR3 DNA reads TGTGCCAGCAGCCGTAGGAGGGATTCACCCCTCCACTTT.

V is TRBV29-1 and J is TRBJ1-1, with D maybe TRBD1 (5 bases). Germline CDR1 is SQVTM and CDR2 is ANQGSEA. Trimming shortened V by 0 bases and J by 8 bases, and 16 bases separated the two germline ends. This CDR3 has 14 residues. CDR3 coding DNA: TGCAGCGTTGAAGATCAGGGCCAATGGAGAGAAGCTTTCTTT. Translating it yields CSVEDQGQWREAFF.

The chain carries TRBV6-1 and TRBJ2-7, with a possible D match to TRBD2 (6 bases). Germline CDR1 MNHNS, CDR2 SASEGT. This CDR3 region has 15 residues. Trimming removed 3 bases from V and 3 bases from J, with 15 bases in between. In nucleotides, the CDR3 is TGTGCCAGCAGTGATCGGGACTTGATGTACTACGAGCAGTACTTC. Encoded protein: CASSDRDLMYYEQYF.

The chain uses TRBV20-1 and TRBJ1-5, with D hard to call. CDR1 is DFQATT, CDR2 SNEGSKA, per germline (reference sequence). There are 14 residues in the CDR3. V was trimmed by 0 bases and J by 1 base, leaving 7 bases between them. CDR3: CSARDLGSNQPQHF. The DNA for the CDR3 is TGCAGTGCTAGAGATCTGGGGAGCAATCAGCCCCAGCATTTT.

In this sample, this clonotype turned up many times. The chain has TRBV12-3 or TRBV12-4 and TRBJ1-1; TRBD1 agrees at 10 bases. This CDR3 is 14 amino acids long. J lost 9 bases, V lost 6 bases, and 10 bases had no gene match. The CDR3 DNA follows: TGTGCCAGCAGCCACCGCCGGGACAGGGGTAAAGCTTTCTTT. This sequence encodes CASSHRRDRGKAFF.

The table lists this clonotype with many counts. CDR3 sequence (DNA): TGCAGTGCTAACCTAGACAGACAGGAGACCCAGTACTTC. It translates to CSANLDRQETQYF. The chain links TRBV20-1 to TRBJ2-5, with D possibly TRBD1 on 5 matching bases. The V and J ends lost 4 bases and 5 bases respectively, with 14 bases between them. In germline, CDR1 is DFQATT, CDR2 SNEGSKA (reference sequence). The CDR3 spans 13 residues.

The chain links TRBV5-1 to TRBJ2-5, with D perhaps given as TRBD1 or TRBD2 (5 bases each). Germline assignment: CDR1 SGHRS and CDR2 YFSETQ. The CDR3 runs to 19 residues. The germline V and J ends were trimmed by 2 bases and 0 bases, with 23 bases remaining between them. The chain's CDR3 is CASSFISERDPLYQETQYF. The CDR3 DNA sequence: TGCGCCAGCAGCTTTATTTCCGAGAGGGACCCACTGTACCAAGAGACCCAGTACTTC.

This clonotype showed up just a few times. This rearrangement joins TRBV6-2 or TRBV6-3 to TRBJ2-2; 11 nucleotides agree with TRBD1. CDR1 MNHEY and CDR2 SVGEGT come from the germline V gene. The CDR3 has 16 amino acids. The J segment lost 3 bases and the V segment lost 5 bases, leaving 5 bases of the junction unmatched. The CDR3 nucleotides are TGTGCCAGCAGTGGCGGGACAGGGGGTGACACCGGGGAGCTGTTTTTT. Amino acids: CASSGGTGGDTGELFF.

This clonotype was counted only a few times. The CDR3 sequence is CAWAKDSNQPQHF. The CDR3 DNA reads as TGTGCCTGGGCCAAGGATAGCAATCAGCCCCAGCATTTT. The chain links TRBV30 to TRBJ1-5; D gene unclear. V was clipped by 5 bases and J by 0 bases, with 8 bases between them. The CDR3 is made up of 13 amino acids. CDR1 is GTSNPN, CDR2 SVGIG, per germline (reference sequence).

This clonotype was detected only a few times. This may arise from a read error, as a much more abundant clone is one base away. The CDR3, as DNA: TGTGCCAGCAGTCCCCCCTTAAAGCTCTACGAGCAGTACTTC. Protein product: CASSPPLKLYEQYF. The V gene is TRBV28, the J gene TRBJ2-7; D is unresolved. This CDR3 is built from 14 residues. V was cut by 5 bases and J by 3 bases, with 14 bases left in between. Per the germline V gene, CDR1 is MDHEN and CDR2 is SYDVKM.

A word on this clonotype: This sequence may be a read error, since a much larger clone differs from it by one base. The chain has TRBV2 and TRBJ2-7; D remains unclear. Trimming stripped 10 bases from V and 7 bases from J, with 14 bases between. Germline CDR1 reads SNHLY; CDR2 reads FYNNEI. The CDR3 totals 11 residues. The CDR3 nucleotides are TGTGCCAACAGCATTATTGGGGAGCAGTACTTC. Protein: CANSIIGEQYF.

At least ten counts were recorded for this clonotype. This chain links TRBV20-1 with TRBJ2-7; no clear D gene. The ends were cut back, 3 bases at V and 0 bases at J, with 15 bases in the middle. Germline V gene sequence: CDR1 DFQATT, CDR2 SNEGSKA (reference sequence). The CDR3 loop spans 15 amino acids. The CDR3 DNA follows: TGCAGTGCTAGGATTTGGGGTAAGAGCTCCTACGAGCAGTACTTC. Residues: CSARIWGKSSYEQYF.

The chain carries TRBV10-3 and TRBJ2-1; a weak D match, TRBD2 (6 bases). The CDR3 is made up of 13 amino acids. In germline, CDR1 is ENHRY, CDR2 SYGVKD. V lost 6 bases and J 9 bases, leaving 15 bases between the germline ends. DNA for the CDR3: TGTGCCATCAGCCAATCCCAGGGAGGTGAGCAGTTCTTC. Translation: CAISQSQGGEQFF.

Concerning this clonotype: This is likely a read error, given that the CDR3 carries no conserved phenylalanine or tryptophan at its end. V usage is TRBV12-3 or TRBV12-4 and J usage is TRBJ1-5; weak D call: TRBD1 (5 bases). CDR3 size: 16 residues. With 6 bases removed from V and 4 bases from J, the gap between germline ends came to 19 bases. DNA of the CDR3: TGTGCCAGCAGGGGCACCGGGACTCAAGGGAATCAGCCCCAGCATCTT. The encoded protein is CASRGTGTQGNQPQHL.

This clonotype showed up just a few times. This chain uses TRBV19 with TRBJ2-2, with 9 positions matching TRBD1. The J segment lost 4 bases and the V segment lost 7 bases, leaving 13 bases of the junction unmatched. The CDR3 is 17 residues long. The V gene's germline CDR1 is LNHDA and CDR2 SQIVND (reference sequence). The CDR3 reads CASINGRTGALTGELFF. CDR3 DNA: TGTGCCAGTATCAATGGGCGGACAGGGGCGCTCACCGGGGAGCTGTTTTTT.

The chain links TRBV10-3 to TRBJ2-2; D tentatively fits TRBD1 or TRBD2 (6 bases each). Germline loops: CDR1 ENHRY, CDR2 SYGVKD. This CDR3 has 14 amino acids. Trimming removed 6 bases from V and 4 bases from J, with 12 bases in between. The CDR3 reads CAIRRGDGTGELFF. The CDR3 bases are TGTGCCATCAGGAGGGGGGACGGCACCGGGGAGCTGTTTTTT.

This clonotype appeared many times. This chain links TRBV7-9 with TRBJ2-5; unclear D gene. The CDR3 runs 12 residues. Germline-derived CDR1 and CDR2 are SEHNR and FQNEAQ (reference sequence). Trimming stripped 3 bases from V and 6 bases from J, with 8 bases between. In DNA, the CDR3 is TGTGCCAGCAGCTTGGGTGGCCAGACCCAGTACTTC. Protein product: CASSLGGQTQYF.

A few counts support this clonotype. This rearrangement joins TRBV11-2 to TRBJ2-2; no firm D call. CDR1 SGHAT and CDR2 FQNNGV come from the germline V gene. The CDR3 sequence is 20 residues long. The V and J ends lost 4 bases and 0 bases respectively, with 24 bases between them. The CDR3 spells CASSSRFQFFSQTNTGELFF. CDR3 coding DNA: TGTGCCAGCAGCTCCCGTTTTCAGTTTTTTAGTCAAACGAACACCGGGGAGCTGTTTTTT.